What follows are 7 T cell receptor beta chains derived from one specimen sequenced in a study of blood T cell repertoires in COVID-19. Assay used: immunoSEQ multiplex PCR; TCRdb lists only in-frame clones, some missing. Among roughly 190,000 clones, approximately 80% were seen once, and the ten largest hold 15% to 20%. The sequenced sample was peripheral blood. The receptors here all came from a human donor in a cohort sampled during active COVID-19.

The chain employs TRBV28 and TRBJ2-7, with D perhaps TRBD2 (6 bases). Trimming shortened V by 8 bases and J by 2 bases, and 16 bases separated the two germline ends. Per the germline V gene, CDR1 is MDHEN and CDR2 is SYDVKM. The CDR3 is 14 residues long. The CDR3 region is CASYPRGGTYEQYF. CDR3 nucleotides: TGTGCCAGCTACCCGAGGGGCGGGACCTACGAGCAGTACTTC.

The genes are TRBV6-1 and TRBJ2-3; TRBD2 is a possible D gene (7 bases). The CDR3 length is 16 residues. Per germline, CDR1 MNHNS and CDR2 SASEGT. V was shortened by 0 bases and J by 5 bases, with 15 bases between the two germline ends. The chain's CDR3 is CASSEAGTGGIDTQYF. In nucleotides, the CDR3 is TGTGCCAGCAGTGAAGCGGGTACGGGGGGCATAGATACGCAGTATTTT.

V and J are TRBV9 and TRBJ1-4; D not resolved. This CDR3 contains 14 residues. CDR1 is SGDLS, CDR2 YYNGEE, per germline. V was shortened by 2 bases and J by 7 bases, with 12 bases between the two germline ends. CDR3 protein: CASSVGSGPEKLFF. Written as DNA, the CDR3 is TGTGCCAGCAGCGTGGGCAGCGGTCCTGAAAAACTGTTTTTT.

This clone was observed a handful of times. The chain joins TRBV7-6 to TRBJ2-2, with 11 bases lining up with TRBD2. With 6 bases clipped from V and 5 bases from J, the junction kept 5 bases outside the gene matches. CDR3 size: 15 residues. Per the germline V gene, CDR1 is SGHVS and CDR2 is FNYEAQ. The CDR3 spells CASSKTSGITGELFF. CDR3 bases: TGTGCCAGCAGTAAGACTAGCGGGATTACCGGGGAGCTGTTTTTT. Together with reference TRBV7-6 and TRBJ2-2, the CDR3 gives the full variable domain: GAGVSQSPRYKVTKRGQDVALRCDPISGHVSLYWYRQALGQGPEFLTYFNYEAQQDKSGLPNDRFSAERPEGSISTLTIQRTEQRDSAMYRCASSKTSGITGELFFGEGSRLTVL.

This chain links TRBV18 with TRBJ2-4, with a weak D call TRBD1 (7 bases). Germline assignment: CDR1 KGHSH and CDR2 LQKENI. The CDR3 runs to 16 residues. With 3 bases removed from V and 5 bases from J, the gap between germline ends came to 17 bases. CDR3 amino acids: CASSPTRQGGENIQYF. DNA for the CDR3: TGTGCCAGCTCACCGACTCGACAGGGCGGGGAAAACATTCAGTACTTC. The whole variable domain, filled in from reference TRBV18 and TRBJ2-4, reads NAGVMQNPRHLVRRRGQEARLRCSPMKGHSHVYWYRQLPEEGLKFMVYLQKENIIDESGMPKERFSAEFPKEGPSILRIQQVVRGDSAAYFCASSPTRQGGENIQYFGAGTRLSVL.

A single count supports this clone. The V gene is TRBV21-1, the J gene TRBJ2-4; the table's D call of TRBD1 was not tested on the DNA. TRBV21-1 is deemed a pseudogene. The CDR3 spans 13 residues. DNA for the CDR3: TGTGCCAGCAGTAAAACAGGGGGAGGCATTCAGTACTTC. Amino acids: CASSKTGGGIQYF.

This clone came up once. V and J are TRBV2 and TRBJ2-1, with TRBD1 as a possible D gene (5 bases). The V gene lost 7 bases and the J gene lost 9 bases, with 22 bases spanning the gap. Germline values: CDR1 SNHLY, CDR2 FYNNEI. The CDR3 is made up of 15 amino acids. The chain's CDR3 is CASTTEQGPDTEQFF. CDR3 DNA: TGTGCCAGCACCACCGAGCAAGGGCCGGACACTGAGCAGTTCTTC.